Reported below is one TCR beta chain. Naive CD8 populations comprised CD45RO-negative cells positively selected for CCR7, excluding terminally differentiated effector memory CD45RA+ cells. This entry comes from a study of shared clonotypes between healthy human individuals. Study summary: A couple of women and a few men aged 18 to 49 made up the donors.

Trimming pared 3 bases from V and 0 bases from J, leaving 11 bases between. The germline CDR1 and CDR2 sequences are KGHSH and LQKENI. The CDR3 extends over 15 amino acids. Every subset's genomic DNA went evenly onto several immunoSEQ plates. Sequencing used immunoSEQ multiplex PCR; TCRdb keeps in-frame clones, though not all of them. The sample includes around 2,000,000 clones, about 92% seen only once; the top ten take over 1.5%. Sequenced sample: naive CD8+ T cells from PBMCs. The receptor was isolated from a young man in good health. Some clones in this sample may be carry-over from other donors' samples. The V gene is TRBV18, the J gene TRBJ1-2; D is ambiguous. CDR3 DNA: TGTGCCAGCTCACCGGCCAAGACATCTAACTATGGCTACACCTTC. Translated: CASSPAKTSNYGYTF. Based on the CDR3 plus reference TRBV18 and TRBJ1-2, the full variable domain is NAGVMQNPRHLVRRRGQEARLRCSPMKGHSHVYWYRQLPEEGLKFMVYLQKENIIDESGMPKERFSAEFPKEGPSILRIQQVVRGDSAAYFCASSPAKTSNYGYTFGSGTRLTVV.